The 25 T cell receptor beta chains reported below all come from one sample, sequenced in a study of shared clonotypes between healthy human individuals. Repertoires were generated with immunoSEQ multiplex PCR, while TCRdb's copy carries only in-frame clones and drops some. The sample lists some 2,400,000 clones; around 95% were seen once. What was sequenced was naive CD4+ T cells sorted from blood. Subset specified: CD45RA+ positively selected. The source is a man between 18 and 35 years old in good health.

As for this clone: In the same sample, other DNA sequences code for this CDR3. The J gene is TRBJ2-7, the V gene TRBV7-2; TRBD2 is a possible D gene (6 bases). Per the germline V gene, CDR1 is SGHTA and CDR2 is FQGNSA. V was pared by 5 bases and J by 3 bases, with 8 bases between. CDR3 length: 12 residues. CDR3 amino acids: CASSLSGYEQYF. CDR3 nucleotide sequence: TGTGCCAGCAGCCTTAGCGGCTACGAGCAGTACTTC.

This clone came up once. The chain uses TRBV21-1 and TRBJ1-2. TRBV21-1 is assigned pseudogene status. The CDR3 loop spans 19 amino acids. The CDR3 region is CASSKAAGSGPSYDYGYTF. CDR3 DNA: TGTGCCAGCAGCAAAGCTGCTGGGTCGGGCCCCTCGTACGACTATGGCTACACCTTC.

This chain joins TRBV10-3 and TRBJ2-1, with D unresolved. Trimming took 6 bases from V and 7 from J, leaving 7 bases between them. The germline V gene encodes CDR1 ENHRY and CDR2 SYGVKD. The CDR3 is made up of 11 amino acids. CDR3 nucleotides: TGTGCCATCAGGAACTTTAATGAGCAGTTCTTC. Protein sequence: CAIRNFNEQFF.

The J gene is TRBJ1-5, the V gene TRBV6-1, with 12 bases identical to TRBD1. V shed 5 bases and J 7 bases; nucleotides not matched to a gene: 6. From germline, CDR1 is MNHNS and CDR2 SASEGT. The CDR3 contains 15 residues. CDR3 protein: CASSTGQGASQPQHF. CDR3 nucleotide sequence: TGTGCCAGCAGTACGGGACAGGGGGCTTCGCAGCCCCAGCATTTT.

The chain recombines TRBV7-2 with TRBJ2-6, with 8 bases fitting TRBD1. After removal of 5 bases from V and 4 bases from J, the junction contained 4 bases not matched to a gene. The CDR3 has 15 amino acids. Germline CDR1 and CDR2: SGHTA and FQGNSA. CDR3 coding DNA: TGTGCCAGCAGCGGCAGGGGGCGAGGGGCCAACGTCCTGACTTTC. This encodes CASSGRGRGANVLTF.

The chain couples TRBV30 to TRBJ2-2, with 7 nucleotides matching TRBD1. This CDR3 is 15 amino acids long. Germline values: CDR1 GTSNPN, CDR2 SVGIG (reference sequence). V lost 1 base and J lost 5; bases outside the gene matches: 7. Here the CDR3 reads CAWSAHRGETGELFF. The CDR3, as DNA: TGTGCCTGGAGTGCCCACAGGGGAGAAACCGGGGAGCTGTTTTTT. The full variable domain, rest sourced from reference TRBV30 and TRBJ2-2, is SQTIHQWPATLVQPVGSPLSLECTVEGTSNPNLYWYRQAAGRGLQLLFYSVGIGQISSEVPQNLSASRPQDRQFILSSKKLLLSDSGFYLCAWSAHRGETGELFFGEGSRLTVL.

This clone came up once. The chain is built from TRBV14 and TRBJ2-1, with 7 bases identical to TRBD2. Germline V gene lookup returns CDR1 SGHDN and CDR2 FVKESK. Trimming took 4 bases from V and 3 from J; bases not matched to a gene: 9. The CDR3 is 16 residues long. CDR3 DNA: TGTGCCAGCAGCCGTTTAGCGGGCGGGAACTACAATGAGCAGTTCTTC. Its protein is CASSRLAGGNYNEQFF.

The chain uses TRBV7-8 and TRBJ1-4; 10 positions agree with TRBD1. Germline trimming cut 0 bases from V and 8 bases from J; bases unmatched to any gene: 3. This CDR3 spans 15 amino acids. Germline lookup yields CDR1 SGHVS and CDR2 FQNEAQ. DNA for the CDR3: TGTGCCAGCAGCTTAGCGACAGGGGGCGGAGAAAAACTGTTTTTT. This encodes CASSLATGGGEKLFF.

V gene TRBV2 combines with J gene TRBJ2-2; no clear D. The CDR3 contains 12 residues. Germline assignment: CDR1 SNHLY and CDR2 FYNNEI. The V end lost 8 bases, the J end lost 6 bases, and 10 bases lay between the germline ends. DNA of the CDR3: TGTGCCAGCGGTGGCGAACCCGGGGAGCTGTTTTTT. It encodes CASGGEPGELFF.

The genes are TRBV4-1 and TRBJ2-6; D not certain. CDR3 length equals 15 residues. Trimming left V 5 bases short and J 0 bases short, with 8 bases between. Germline V lookup: CDR1 MGHRA, CDR2 YSYEKL. The CDR3 loop is CASSSRLSGANVLTF. Here the CDR3 DNA reads TGCGCCAGCAGCTCCCGTCTCTCTGGGGCCAACGTCCTGACTTTC.

The chain recombines TRBV5-1 with TRBJ2-7, with unresolved D. In germline, CDR1 is SGHRS, CDR2 YFSETQ. CDR3 length: 13 residues. With 2 bases removed from V and 2 bases from J, the gap between germline ends came to 8 bases. CDR3: CASSFGSAYEQYF. In DNA, the CDR3 is TGCGCCAGCAGCTTCGGGTCGGCCTACGAGCAGTACTTC.

The CDR3 DNA reads TGTGCCAGCAGCGTTGGAACAGGGACTCATGGCTACACCTTC. It translates to CASSVGTGTHGYTF. The chain recombines TRBV7-9 with TRBJ1-2, with TRBD1 as a possible D gene (6 bases). V shed 5 bases and J shed 6 bases, with 16 bases lying between them. The V gene's germline CDR1 is SEHNR and CDR2 FQNEAQ (reference sequence). The CDR3 has 14 amino acids.

This rearrangement joins TRBV21-1 to TRBJ1-1. TRBV21-1 is a pseudogene. The CDR3 loop spans 15 amino acids. The CDR3 protein is CASSKGGRLNTEAFF. DNA for the CDR3: TGTGCCAGCAGCAAAGGAGGCAGGCTGAACACTGAAGCTTTCTTT.

V is TRBV6-5 and J is TRBJ2-3; maybe TRBD2 (6 bases). V lost 4 bases and J 4 bases, leaving 15 bases between the germline ends. Germline V gives CDR1 MNHEY, CDR2 SVGAGI. This CDR3 has 15 residues. The CDR3 DNA reads TGTGCCAGCAGTTCGGGAGCGAGCCGCCCAGATACGCAGTATTTT. Protein product: CASSSGASRPDTQYF.

V usage is TRBV6-1 and J usage is TRBJ2-7; D gene unclear. The V end was cut by 0 bases, the J end by 4 bases, with 4 bases between. This CDR3 is built from 12 residues. CDR1 and CDR2 from the germline V gene are MNHNS and SASEGT. In DNA form, the CDR3 reads TGTGCCAGCAGTGAAGCGCAGTACGAGCAGTACTTC. Protein product: CASSEAQYEQYF.

The chain joins TRBV7-9 to TRBJ2-7, with D possibly being TRBD1 or TRBD2 (5 bases each). This CDR3 is 15 amino acids long. Per germline, CDR1 SEHNR and CDR2 FQNEAQ (reference sequence). Trimming removed 4 bases at V and 7 bases at J, with 20 bases between. The chain's CDR3 is CASSSPLWGREEQYF. The CDR3 DNA sequence: TGTGCCAGCAGCTCCCCTTTATGGGGACGAGAGGAGCAGTACTTC. The variable domain in full, completed from reference TRBV7-9 and TRBJ2-7, reads DTGVSQNPRHKITKRGQNVTFRCDPISEHNRLYWYRQTLGQGPEFLTYFQNEAQLEKSRLLSDRFSAERPKGSFSTLEIQRTEQGDSAMYLCASSSPLWGREEQYFGPGTRLTVT.

To note about this clone: In the same sample, other DNA sequences code for this CDR3. The chain recombines TRBV18 with TRBJ1-5, with D maybe TRBD1 (5 bases). In germline, CDR1 is KGHSH, CDR2 LQKENI. V lost 1 base to trimming and J lost 1 base, with 5 bases between them. The CDR3 has 14 amino acids. CDR3 DNA sequence: TGTGCCAGCTCACCACAGGGGAGCAATCAGCCCCAGCATTTT. It codes for CASSPQGSNQPQHF.

The genes are TRBV5-1 and TRBJ2-7; 10 bases line up with TRBD1. Germline-derived CDR1 and CDR2 are SGHRS and YFSETQ. V was clipped by 4 bases and J by 5 bases; unmatched bases: 9. The CDR3 has 15 residues. CDR3 in DNA: TGCGCCAGCAGCGCTGCCTGGGACAGGGGACACGAGCAGTACTTC. Encoded protein: CASSAAWDRGHEQYF. The whole variable domain, filled in from reference TRBV5-1 and TRBJ2-7, reads KAGVTQTPRYLIKTRGQQVTLSCSPISGHRSVSWYQQTPGQGLQFLFEYFSETQRNKGNFPGRFSGRQFSNSRSEMNVSTLELGDSALYLCASSAAWDRGHEQYFGPGTRLTVT.

This clone appeared a single time. The chain has TRBV7-9 and TRBJ2-2, with D hard to call. The germline CDR1 and CDR2 sequences are SEHNR and FQNEAQ (reference sequence). V was cut by 7 bases and J by 4 bases, with 16 bases left in between. This CDR3 comprises 15 residues. The CDR3 DNA reads TGTGCCAGCATCAAACTCGAAGACCTCACCGGGGAGCTGTTTTTT. It encodes CASIKLEDLTGELFF.

The chain employs TRBV19 and TRBJ1-1; D is ambiguous. The V end was cut by 8 bases, the J end by 3 bases, with 4 bases between. In germline, CDR1 is LNHDA, CDR2 SQIVND (reference sequence). This CDR3 comprises 10 residues. This CDR3 is CASSHTEAFF. CDR3 DNA: TGTGCCAGTTCGCACACTGAAGCTTTCTTT.

V usage is TRBV11-1 and J usage is TRBJ2-2; D is ambiguous. Germline CDR1 and CDR2: SGHAT and FQDESV (reference sequence). V was cut by 2 bases and J by 5 bases, with 9 bases left in between. The CDR3 is made up of 14 amino acids. The CDR3 is CASSLRIGTGELFF. For the CDR3, the DNA is TGTGCCAGCAGCTTACGAATCGGAACCGGGGAGCTGTTTTTT.

The genes are TRBV6-6 and TRBJ1-2, with 9 bases identical to TRBD1. CDR1 and CDR2 (germline): MNHNY, SVGAGI (reference sequence). The CDR3 length is 16 residues. V lost 2 bases to trimming and J lost 8 bases; unmatched junction nucleotides: 12. The CDR3 region is CASSYRWTGEGEGYTF. The CDR3 DNA follows: TGTGCCAGCAGTTACCGCTGGACAGGGGAAGGCGAGGGCTACACCTTC.

This chain joins TRBV7-9 and TRBJ2-1, with 10 nucleotides matching TRBD2. V was pared by 5 bases and J by 4 bases, with 14 bases of the junction left unmatched. CDR1 SEHNR and CDR2 FQNEAQ come from the germline V gene (reference sequence). CDR3 length equals 18 residues. CDR3 in DNA: TGTGCCAGCAGCATACTACCTCGAACTAGCGGGGTATACAATGAGCAGTTCTTC. This encodes CASSILPRTSGVYNEQFF.

The J gene is TRBJ2-3, the V gene TRBV28, with 7 positions matching TRBD2. The CDR3 loop spans 14 amino acids. The germline V gene has CDR1 MDHEN and CDR2 SYDVKM. Germline trimming cut 5 bases from V and 3 bases from J; bases unmatched to any gene: 5. CDR3 sequence reads: CASSPSGETDTQYF. The DNA of the CDR3 is TGTGCCAGCAGTCCCAGCGGGGAAACAGATACGCAGTATTTT.

Points on this clone: The same CDR3 can be traced to other DNA sequences in this sample. The rearrangement joins TRBV19 to TRBJ2-7; weak D call: TRBD2 (6 bases). The CDR3 has 14 residues. V lost 3 bases and J lost 2, with 11 bases in between. The V gene's germline CDR1 is LNHDA and CDR2 SQIVND (reference sequence). This CDR3 reads CASSIGSGPYEQYF. As DNA, the CDR3 is TGTGCCAGTAGTATTGGTAGCGGCCCCTACGAGCAGTACTTC.